This TCR beta chain was identified in a study of identical twins. Study-wide results and caveats: Within cord blood, abundant beta clonotypes carried fewer insertions, but memory repertoires showed no such trend. Sequences that were beta out-of-frame showed weaker excess twin sharing.

On this clonotype: Its antigen is as yet unknown.

With 0 bases clipped from V and 2 bases from J, the junction kept 10 bases outside the gene matches. CDR3 size: 19 residues. The germline CDR1 and CDR2 sequences are SQVTM and ANQGSEA. The authors used template switching to add a universal primer site and gave cDNA unique molecular identifiers. TCRdb processed the 5' RACE reads anew with MiXCR; each CDR3 protein has one entry. The sample lists 460,000 or so distinct CDR3 sequences, 14% occurring once. A further study also used this sample, focusing on yellow fever vaccine responses in identical twins.

Sequenced: CD4+ T cells sorted from blood. V and J are TRBV29-1 and TRBJ2-6; TRBD1 matches 10 bases. The sequence was collected from a woman younger than 30 in good health. CDR3: CSVEDRGVTGGAGANVLTF. DNA for the CDR3: TGCAGCGTTGAAGATCGTGGGGTGACAGGGGGCGCTGGGGCCAACGTCCTGACTTTC.